The 10 T cell receptor beta chains below come from one sample, sequenced in a study of control samples from healthy donors and cancer patients. Assay: immunoSEQ multiplex PCR; the TCRdb copy retains only in-frame clones and omits some. The sample holds roughly 120,000 clones, 70% to 90% seen once. The sequencing input was blood. The receptors here all came from a man over 45 in good health.

V usage is TRBV13 and J usage is TRBJ1-5; no clear D gene. The CDR3 consists of 14 residues. Germline V gene lookup returns CDR1 PRHDT and CDR2 FYEKMQ (reference sequence). The germline V and J ends were trimmed by 4 bases and 5 bases, with 12 bases remaining between them. The CDR3 DNA follows: TGTGCCAGCAGCTCCGGTTCGAGGGATCAGCCCCAGCATTTT. Translating it yields CASSSGSRDQPQHF.

The rearrangement uses TRBV7-9 and TRBJ2-2; 8 bases map to TRBD1. The CDR3 is made up of 15 amino acids. The germline V gene has CDR1 SEHNR and CDR2 FQNEAQ (reference sequence). V gave up 3 bases and J gave up 2 bases; unmatched junction bases: 2. CDR3 residues: CASSFTGGNTGELFF. CDR3 bases: TGTGCCAGCAGCTTTACAGGGGGTAACACCGGGGAGCTGTTTTTT.

This clone appeared a single time. The V gene is TRBV4-1, the J gene TRBJ1-5, with D tentatively TRBD1 (5 bases). Germline CDR1 MGHRA, CDR2 YSYEKL. The CDR3 extends over 19 amino acids. The ends were cut back, 2 bases at V and 5 bases at J, with 25 bases in the middle. CDR3 protein: CASSQSVGVDLLGDQPQHF. CDR3 in DNA: TGCGCCAGCAGCCAATCGGTAGGCGTGGACTTGTTGGGGGATCAGCCCCAGCATTTT.

V usage is TRBV7-3 and J usage is TRBJ2-2; D not certain. V was pared by 2 bases and J by 3 bases, with 7 bases between. CDR1 is SGHTA, CDR2 FQGTGA, per germline. The CDR3 runs to 14 residues. This CDR3 is CASSLAAYTGELFF. The CDR3 DNA sequence: TGTGCCAGCAGCTTAGCGGCTTACACCGGGGAGCTGTTTTTT.

The chain recombines TRBV19 with TRBJ1-1; D is perhaps TRBD1 (6 bases). Germline CDR1 and CDR2: LNHDA and SQIVND (reference sequence). The CDR3 has 13 amino acids. The germline V and J ends were trimmed by 6 bases and 6 bases, with 14 bases remaining between them. This CDR3 reads CASRQGTTAEAFF. In nucleotides, the CDR3 is TGTGCCAGTAGGCAGGGGACAACGGCTGAAGCTTTCTTT.

The CDR3, as DNA: TGTGCCAGCAGCTTTTTTGCAGGGTTTAGGACAGATACGCAGTATTTT. It codes for CASSFFAGFRTDTQYF. The chain links TRBV7-9 to TRBJ2-3; D perhaps matches TRBD1 (5 bases). V was pared by 3 bases and J by 3 bases, with 16 bases between. The germline CDR1 and CDR2 sequences are SEHNR and FQNEAQ (reference sequence). The CDR3 is made up of 16 amino acids.

V usage is TRBV10-3 and J usage is TRBJ2-7; maybe TRBD1 (6 bases). The CDR3 consists of 14 residues. Looked up from germline, CDR1 is ENHRY and CDR2 is SYGVKD. The V gene lost 5 bases and the J gene lost 1 base, with 12 bases spanning the gap. Here the CDR3 reads CAISKPTGSYEQYF. The CDR3, as DNA: TGTGCCATCAGTAAACCGACAGGTTCCTACGAGCAGTACTTC.

The CDR3 is CASSRSGGNTGELFF. The CDR3 DNA reads as TGTGCCAGCAGTCGAAGCGGGGGAAACACCGGGGAGCTGTTTTTT. V and J are TRBV3-1 (or the pseudogene TRBV3-2) and TRBJ2-2; 8 positions match TRBD2. The length of the CDR3 is 15 residues. The trim removed 6 bases at V and 2 bases at J, leaving 5 bases unmatched. From germline, CDR1 is LGHDT and CDR2 YNNKEL (reference sequence).

This sequence joins TRBV23-1 and TRBJ1-3; no definite D call. TRBV23-1 is annotated as an ORF whose role is uncertain. CDR3 size: 14 residues. V shed 5 bases and J shed 0 bases, with 8 bases lying between them. The CDR3 reads CASSSHSSGNTIYF. As DNA, the CDR3 is TGCGCCAGCAGTTCCCATAGCTCTGGAAACACCATATATTTT.

This chain links TRBV3-1 (or the pseudogene TRBV3-2) with TRBJ1-3; D may be TRBD1 (6 bases). CDR3 length: 15 amino acids. Trimming pared 0 bases from V and 3 bases from J, leaving 9 bases between. Germline CDR1 reads LGHDT; CDR2 reads YNNKEL (reference sequence). CDR3 protein: CASSQEGAGGNTIYF. The DNA for the CDR3 is TGTGCCAGCAGCCAAGAGGGGGCGGGTGGAAACACCATATATTTT.